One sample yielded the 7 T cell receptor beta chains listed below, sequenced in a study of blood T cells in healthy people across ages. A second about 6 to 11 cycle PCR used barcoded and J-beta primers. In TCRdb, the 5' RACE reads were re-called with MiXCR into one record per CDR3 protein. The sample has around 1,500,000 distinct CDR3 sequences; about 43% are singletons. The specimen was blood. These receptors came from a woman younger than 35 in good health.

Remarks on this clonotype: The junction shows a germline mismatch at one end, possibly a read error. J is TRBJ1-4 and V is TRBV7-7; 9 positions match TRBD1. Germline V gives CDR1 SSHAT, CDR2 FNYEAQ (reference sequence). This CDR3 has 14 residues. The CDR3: CASSQQGAGEKLFF. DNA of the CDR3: TGTGCTAGCAGTCAACAGGGGGCTGGTGAAAAACTGTTTTTT.

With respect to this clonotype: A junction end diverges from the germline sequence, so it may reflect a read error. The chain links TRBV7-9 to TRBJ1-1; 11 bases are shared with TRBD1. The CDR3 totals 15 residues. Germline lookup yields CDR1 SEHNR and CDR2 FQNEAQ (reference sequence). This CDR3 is CANSLTGQGATEAFF. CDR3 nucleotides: TGTGCCAACAGCTTAACTGGACAGGGGGCGACTGAAGCTTTCTTT.

The CDR3 sequence: CASSHRDRGGTEAFF. The CDR3 DNA sequence: TGCGCCAGCAGCCACCGGGACAGGGGAGGGACTGAAGCTTTCTTT. The genes are TRBV4-1 and TRBJ1-1, with 10 bases matching TRBD1. The germline V gene has CDR1 MGHRA and CDR2 YSYEKL. Trimming removed 3 bases from V and 5 bases from J; junction bases left unmatched: 6. This CDR3 is 15 amino acids long.

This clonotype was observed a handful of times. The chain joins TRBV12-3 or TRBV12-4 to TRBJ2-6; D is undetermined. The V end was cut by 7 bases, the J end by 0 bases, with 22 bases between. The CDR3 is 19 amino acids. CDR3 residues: CASIGRTPTLSSGANVLTF. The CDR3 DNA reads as TGTGCCAGCATTGGCAGGACCCCAACCCTGAGCTCTGGGGCCAACGTCCTGACTTTC.

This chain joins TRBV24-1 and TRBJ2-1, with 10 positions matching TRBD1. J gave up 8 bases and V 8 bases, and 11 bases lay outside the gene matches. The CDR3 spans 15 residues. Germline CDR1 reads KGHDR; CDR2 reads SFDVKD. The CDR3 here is CATIDRTGGIDEQFF. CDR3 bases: TGTGCCACCATCGATCGGACAGGGGGGATCGATGAGCAGTTCTTC.

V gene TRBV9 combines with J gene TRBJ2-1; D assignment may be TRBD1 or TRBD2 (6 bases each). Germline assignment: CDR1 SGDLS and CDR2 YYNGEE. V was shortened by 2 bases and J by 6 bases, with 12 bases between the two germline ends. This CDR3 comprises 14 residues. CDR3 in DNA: TGTGCCAGCAGCGTGGGCCGGGGGCCCAATGAGCAGTTCTTC. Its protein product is CASSVGRGPNEQFF.

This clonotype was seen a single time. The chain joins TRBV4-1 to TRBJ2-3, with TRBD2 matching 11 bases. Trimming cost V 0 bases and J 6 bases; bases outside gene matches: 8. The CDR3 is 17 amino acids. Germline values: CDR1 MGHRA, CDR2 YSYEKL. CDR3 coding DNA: TGCGCCAGCAGCCAAGAAGGTAGCGGGGGGGCAAGTGATACGCAGTATTTT. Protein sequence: CASSQEGSGGASDTQYF.